The 28 T cell receptor beta chains below were found in one sample sequenced in a study of OX40 agonist ivuxolimab in advanced cancers. Some clones are missing from TCRdb's copy, which holds only in-frame ones; the method was immunoSEQ multiplex PCR. The data contain roughly 110,000 clones, around 90% of them seen just once; the ten biggest clones take up 1% to 1.5%. Specimen: CD4+ or CD8+ T cells sorted from blood, collected in a trial of the OX40 agonist ivuxolimab. The receptors originated from an adult with an advanced solid tumor such as melanoma, head and neck, liver or kidney cancer.

This clone occurred once. This sequence joins TRBV28 and TRBJ2-4, with D possibly matching TRBD1 (5 bases). The CDR3 contains 16 residues. Trimming pared 7 bases from V and 0 bases from J, leaving 16 bases between. Germline V CDR1 and CDR2: MDHEN, SYDVKM. The CDR3 bases are TGTGCCAGCACCGTGACAGCAACCCTAGCCAAAAACATTCAGTACTTC. Encoded protein: CASTVTATLAKNIQYF.

Details on this clone: The junction differs from germline at one of its ends, possibly a read error. The genes are TRBV7-7 and TRBJ2-5; D not certain. CDR1 is SSHAT, CDR2 FNYEAQ, per germline (reference sequence). This CDR3 is 14 amino acids long. The CDR3 protein is CASSLNPSRSAQYF. The CDR3 DNA reads TGTGCTAGCAGCTTAAATCCGTCCCGATCGGCCCAGTACTTC.

The rearrangement uses TRBV19 and TRBJ2-7, with TRBD1 as a possible D gene (6 bases). Per germline, CDR1 LNHDA and CDR2 SQIVND (reference sequence). Trimming left V 5 bases short and J 6 bases short, with 8 bases between. The CDR3 spans 11 residues. In nucleotides, the CDR3 is TGTGCCAGTAGTTACAGGGTCGAGCAGTACTTC. The encoded protein is CASSYRVEQYF.

The chain joins TRBV9 to TRBJ2-1; 9 nucleotides agree with TRBD1. Germline V gene sequence: CDR1 SGDLS, CDR2 YYNGEE. This CDR3 spans 14 amino acids. V trimming: 2 bases; J trimming: 9 bases; junction bases outside the gene matches: 6. The CDR3 spells CASSVSTGGAEQFF. In DNA form, the CDR3 reads TGTGCCAGCAGCGTTTCGACAGGGGGAGCTGAGCAGTTCTTC. Together with reference TRBV9 and TRBJ2-1, the CDR3 gives the full variable domain: DSGVTQTPKHLITATGQRVTLRCSPRSGDLSVYWYQQSLDQGLQFLIQYYNGEERAKGNILERFSAQQFPDLHSELNLSSLELGDSALYFCASSVSTGGAEQFFGPGTRLTVL.

The chain couples TRBV4-2 to TRBJ2-2, with TRBD2 matching over 8 bases. V was clipped by 0 bases and J by 5 bases; unmatched bases: 8. The CDR3 consists of 17 residues. Germline-derived CDR1 and CDR2 are LGHNA and YNFKEQ. The CDR3 region has the DNA TGTGCCAGCAGCCAAGAAGGAGCCAGCGGGAGTACCGGGGAGCTGTTTTTT. It translates to CASSQEGASGSTGELFF.

This rearrangement joins TRBV28 to TRBJ1-1; 9 bases map to TRBD1. This CDR3 contains 18 residues. Germline V CDR1 and CDR2: MDHEN, SYDVKM. J lost 8 bases, V lost 4 bases, and 20 bases had no gene match. The CDR3 loop reads CASSYVLTGTGNGIEAFF. In nucleotides, the CDR3 is TGTGCCAGCAGTTACGTCCTAACCGGGACAGGGAACGGGATAGAAGCTTTCTTT. Looking up the rest from reference TRBV28 and TRBJ1-1 gives the full variable domain: DVKVTQSSRYLVKRTGEKVFLECVQDMDHENMFWYRQDPGLGLRLIYFSYDVKMKEKGDIPEGYSVSREKKERFSLILESASTNQTSMYLCASSYVLTGTGNGIEAFFGQGTRLTVV.

The chain has TRBV4-3 and TRBJ1-2, with D possibly being TRBD1 (6 bases). Germline V gives CDR1 LGHNA, CDR2 YSLEER. Deletions cut 1 base from V and 1 base from J, with 13 bases between. The CDR3 runs to 16 residues. CDR3 sequence: CASSQVSGARNYGYTF. The CDR3 DNA is TGCGCCAGCAGCCAAGTTTCAGGGGCACGTAACTATGGCTACACCTTC.

This chain joins TRBV2 and TRBJ1-2; no clear D gene. CDR3 length equals 15 residues. Germline V gene data show CDR1 as SNHLY and CDR2 as FYNNEI. Trimming shortened V by 7 bases and J by 2 bases, and 17 bases separated the two germline ends. CDR3 nucleotides: TGTGCCAGCACTCCCCAGAGGAACGGGAACTATGGCTACACCTTC. Translated, it gives CASTPQRNGNYGYTF.

Notes on this clone: The sample carries other DNA sequences with the same CDR3. The gene calls are TRBV7-2 and TRBJ2-7; 13 nucleotides agree with TRBD2. V shed 5 bases and J 5 bases; nucleotides not matched to a gene: 3. The CDR3 sequence is 14 residues long. Germline V gene sequence: CDR1 SGHTA, CDR2 FQGNSA. DNA for the CDR3: TGTGCCAGCAGCCTAGGGACTAGCGGGAACGAGCAGTACTTC. Translation: CASSLGTSGNEQYF.

In nucleotides, the CDR3 is TGTGCCAGCAGCCAAGGACTAGCGGGGGGGAGCACAGATACGCAGTATTTT. Translating it yields CASSQGLAGGSTDTQYF. The chain combines TRBV4-2 with TRBJ2-3, with 14 bases that match TRBD2. The CDR3 sequence is 17 residues long. The germline CDR1 and CDR2 sequences are LGHNA and YNFKEQ. V lost 1 base to trimming and J lost 0 bases; unmatched junction nucleotides: 0.

V gene TRBV9 combines with J gene TRBJ2-1; maybe TRBD2 (6 bases). The CDR3 length is 15 residues. The germline CDR1 and CDR2 sequences are SGDLS and YYNGEE. Trimming shortened V by 0 bases and J by 6 bases, and 13 bases separated the two germline ends. CDR3 sequence: CASSVVEGHGNEQFF. In DNA, the CDR3 is TGTGCCAGCAGCGTAGTGGAGGGCCACGGCAATGAGCAGTTCTTC.

V usage is TRBV4-3 and J usage is TRBJ1-4; D ambiguous. Per the germline V gene, CDR1 is LGHNA and CDR2 is YSLEER. The CDR3 loop spans 15 amino acids. V shed 0 bases and J shed 7 bases, with 12 bases lying between them. The CDR3 bases are TGCGCCAGCAGCCAAGAACCGGGGTACAGTGAAAAACTGTTTTTT. It translates to CASSQEPGYSEKLFF.

The chain is built from TRBV28 and TRBJ1-5, with D tentatively TRBD1 (5 bases). The V end lost 3 bases, the J end lost 3 bases, and 12 bases lay between the germline ends. CDR1 and CDR2 from the germline V gene are MDHEN and SYDVKM. The CDR3 consists of 15 residues. CDR3 coding DNA: TGTGCCAGCAGTTTTATCAGCAGGGTCAATCAGCCCCAGCATTTT. Protein product: CASSFISRVNQPQHF.

This clone occurred a few times. The chain employs TRBV7-9 and TRBJ2-5; TRBD1 matches 9 bases. CDR1 is SEHNR and CDR2 is FQNEAQ in the germline V gene (reference sequence). The ends lost 5 bases at V and 9 bases at J; junction bases unmatched: 13. The CDR3 runs 15 residues. CDR3 residues: CASSPIGQGRMSQYF. DNA of the CDR3: TGTGCCAGCAGCCCCATCGGACAGGGGCGGATGTCCCAGTACTTC.

The CDR3 DNA reads as TGTGCCAGCAGTTTAGGACAGTCCTCCTACGAGCAGTACTTC. It translates to CASSLGQSSYEQYF. The chain employs TRBV28 and TRBJ2-7; maybe TRBD1 (6 bases). The CDR3 is 14 amino acids. Trimming cost V 2 bases and J 0 bases, with 8 bases left between them. Germline CDR1 MDHEN, CDR2 SYDVKM.

V usage is TRBV30 and J usage is TRBJ2-2, with 7 bases identical to TRBD1. The CDR3 loop spans 14 amino acids. Germline CDR1 GTSNPN, CDR2 SVGIG (reference sequence). Losses at the gene ends were 3 bases for V and 1 base for J; bases not matched to a gene: 2. CDR3 region: CAWRTGQNTGELFF. The CDR3 coding sequence is TGTGCCTGGAGGACAGGGCAGAACACCGGGGAGCTGTTTTTT.

The rearrangement links TRBV27 to TRBJ1-4; 7 nucleotides agree with TRBD1. This CDR3 is built from 17 residues. The ends lost 0 bases at V and 8 bases at J; junction bases unmatched: 12. From germline, CDR1 is MNHEY and CDR2 SMNVEV (reference sequence). CDR3 region: CASSLSVDTGVREKLFF. The CDR3 DNA reads TGTGCCAGCAGTTTATCAGTAGACACAGGGGTCCGGGAAAAACTGTTTTTT.

This rearrangement joins TRBV6-5 to TRBJ1-5; D is possibly TRBD1 (6 bases). CDR3 size: 15 residues. Germline CDR1 and CDR2: MNHEY and SVGAGI. The V gene lost 4 bases and the J gene lost 2 bases, with 12 bases spanning the gap. CDR3 nucleotide sequence: TGTGCCAGCAGTTCCGACAGGCTGGGCAATCAGCCCCAGCATTTT. Residues: CASSSDRLGNQPQHF.

V gene TRBV28 combines with J gene TRBJ2-7; 8 nucleotides align to TRBD1. V lost 6 bases, J lost 2 bases, and 3 bases stayed unmatched. The CDR3 is 13 residues long. From germline, CDR1 is MDHEN and CDR2 SYDVKM. CDR3 region: CASRPTGAYEQYF. The CDR3 region has the DNA TGTGCCAGCAGGCCGACAGGGGCCTACGAGCAGTACTTC.

The gene calls are TRBV9 and TRBJ2-1; 8 nucleotides match TRBD2. After removal of 2 bases from V and 0 bases from J, the junction contained 1 base not matched to a gene. Germline V gene sequence: CDR1 SGDLS, CDR2 YYNGEE. This CDR3 spans 15 amino acids. CDR3 in amino acids: CASSVSGNSYNEQFF. DNA of the CDR3: TGTGCCAGCAGCGTTAGCGGGAACTCCTACAATGAGCAGTTCTTC.

V is TRBV20-1 and J is TRBJ1-1; D not resolved. The V gene lost 5 bases and the J gene lost 7 bases, with 11 bases spanning the gap. The CDR3 is made up of 11 amino acids. From germline, CDR1 is DFQATT and CDR2 SNEGSKA (reference sequence). DNA of the CDR3: TGCAGTGCTCAGAAAGGAAATGAAGCTTTCTTT. Translating gives CSAQKGNEAFF.

The CDR3 DNA sequence: TGTGCCTGGAGTGTATTGCAGGGAGCGTCCGGGGAGCTGTTTTTT. Its protein product is CAWSVLQGASGELFF. The chain couples TRBV30 to TRBJ2-2, with D tentatively TRBD1 or TRBD2 (5 bases each). Trimming cost V 0 bases and J 6 bases, with 14 bases left between them. The CDR3 spans 15 residues. Germline assignment: CDR1 GTSNPN and CDR2 SVGIG (reference sequence). Full variable domain (missing parts from reference TRBV30 and TRBJ2-2): SQTIHQWPATLVQPVGSPLSLECTVEGTSNPNLYWYRQAAGRGLQLLFYSVGIGQISSEVPQNLSASRPQDRQFILSSKKLLLSDSGFYLCAWSVLQGASGELFFGEGSRLTVL.

The chain carries TRBV7-2 and TRBJ1-4, with D unresolved. CDR1 and CDR2 from the germline V gene are SGHTA and FQGNSA. Between the trimmed V and J ends, which lost 8 bases and 5 bases, there was a span of 18 bases. This CDR3 has 15 residues. The CDR3 DNA is TGTGCCAGCTCCCTCCAGTGGGGTATCAATGAAAAACTGTTTTTT. Translated, it gives CASSLQWGINEKLFF.

V usage is TRBV28 and J usage is TRBJ1-3; D call uncertain. The germline CDR1 and CDR2 sequences are MDHEN and SYDVKM. Trimming cost V 5 bases and J 4 bases, with 6 bases left between them. CDR3 length: 12 residues. The CDR3 nucleotides read TGTGCCAGCAGTCCACCCGGAAACACCATATATTTT. It yields the protein CASSPPGNTIYF.

CDR3: CAISDEGGGNEQFF. The DNA for the CDR3 is TGTGCCATCAGTGACGAGGGAGGCGGCAATGAGCAGTTCTTC. The chain employs TRBV10-3 and TRBJ2-1; a possible D gene is TRBD2 (6 bases). Looked up from germline, CDR1 is ENHRY and CDR2 is SYGVKD. The CDR3 contains 14 residues. V lost 3 bases and J 6 bases, leaving 12 bases between the germline ends.

This rearrangement joins TRBV7-2 to TRBJ2-6; D not resolved. This CDR3 has 16 residues. V was clipped by 2 bases and J by 4 bases, with 12 bases between them. Germline CDR1 reads SGHTA; CDR2 reads FQGNSA. CDR3 in amino acids: CASSLSAGAGANVLTF. DNA for the CDR3: TGTGCCAGCAGCTTATCGGCAGGAGCGGGGGCCAACGTCCTGACTTTC.

This chain connects TRBV6-5 to TRBJ2-7; possible D gene TRBD1, 6 bases. With 10 bases removed from V and 6 bases from J, the gap between germline ends came to 13 bases. Germline-derived CDR1 and CDR2 are MNHEY and SVGAGI. CDR3 size: 11 residues. The CDR3: CATKGDGEQYF. The DNA of the CDR3 is TGTGCCACCAAGGGGGACGGCGAGCAGTACTTC.

CDR3 in DNA: TGTGCCAGCAGCCCCCAGGCGGCCGTCCACGAGCAGTACTTC. It is translated as CASSPQAAVHEQYF. The chain couples TRBV7-9 to TRBJ2-7; no clear D. The CDR3 length is 14 residues. CDR1 and CDR2 (germline): SEHNR, FQNEAQ (reference sequence). Trimming removed 5 bases from V and 5 bases from J, with 16 bases in between. The whole variable domain, remainder taken from reference TRBV7-9 and TRBJ2-7, is DTGVSQNPRHKITKRGQNVTFRCDPISEHNRLYWYRQTLGQGPEFLTYFQNEAQLEKSRLLSDRFSAERPKGSFSTLEIQRTEQGDSAMYLCASSPQAAVHEQYFGPGTRLTVT.